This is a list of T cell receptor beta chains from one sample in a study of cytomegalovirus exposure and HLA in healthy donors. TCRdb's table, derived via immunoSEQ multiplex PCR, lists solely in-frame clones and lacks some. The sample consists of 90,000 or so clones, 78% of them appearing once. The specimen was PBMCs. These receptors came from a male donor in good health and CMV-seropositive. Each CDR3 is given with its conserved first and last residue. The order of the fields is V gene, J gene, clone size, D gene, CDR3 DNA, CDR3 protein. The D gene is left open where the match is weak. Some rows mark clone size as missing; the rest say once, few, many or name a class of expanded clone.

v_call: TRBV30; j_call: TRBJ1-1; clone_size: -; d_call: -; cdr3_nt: TGTGCCTGGAGTGTAGCCAGGTTGACTGAAGCTTTCTTT; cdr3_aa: CAWSVARLTEAFF
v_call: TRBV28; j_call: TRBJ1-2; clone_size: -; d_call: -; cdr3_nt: TGTGCCAGCAGTTTAGCGGGGGAGGCCTATGGCTACACCTTC; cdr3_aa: CASSLAGEAYGYTF
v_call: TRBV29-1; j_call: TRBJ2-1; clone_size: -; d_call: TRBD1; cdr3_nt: TGCAGCGTTGAAGATCAGCTACGAAAACCAGGGGGCAATGAGCAGTTCTTC; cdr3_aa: CSVEDQLRKPGGNEQFF
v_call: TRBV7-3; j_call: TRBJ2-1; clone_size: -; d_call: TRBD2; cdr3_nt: TGTGCCAGCAGCTCTAGCGGCAACAATGAGCAGTTCTTC; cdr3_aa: CASSSSGNNEQFF
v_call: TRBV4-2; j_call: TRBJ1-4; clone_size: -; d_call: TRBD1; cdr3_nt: TGTGCCAGCAGCACCACGGGACAGGAGGGCGAAAAACTGTTTTTT; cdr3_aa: CASSTTGQEGEKLFF
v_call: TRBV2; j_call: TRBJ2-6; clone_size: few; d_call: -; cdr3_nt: TGTGCCAGCAGCGGAGGCGGGGTCTCTGGGGCCAACGTCCTGACTTTC; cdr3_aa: CASSGGGVSGANVLTF
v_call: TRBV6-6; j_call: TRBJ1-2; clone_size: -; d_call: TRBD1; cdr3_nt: TGTGCCAGCAGAGACAGGGATCATGGCTACACCTTC; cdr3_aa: CASRDRDHGYTF
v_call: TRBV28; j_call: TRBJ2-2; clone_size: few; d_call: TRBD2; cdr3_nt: TGTGCCAGCAGCCCCGGACTAGCGGAGTCCGGGGAGCTGTTTTTT; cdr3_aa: CASSPGLAESGELFF
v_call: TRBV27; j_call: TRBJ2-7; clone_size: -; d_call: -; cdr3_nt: TGTGCCAGCAGTTTAACGGGAAGACTCACCGAGCAGTACTTC; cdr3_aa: CASSLTGRLTEQYF
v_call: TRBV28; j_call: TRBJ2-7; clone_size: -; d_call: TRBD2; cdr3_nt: TGTGCCAGCGGTTGGCGGGGGATGCGCTCCTACGAGCAGTACTTC; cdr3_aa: CASGWRGMRSYEQYF
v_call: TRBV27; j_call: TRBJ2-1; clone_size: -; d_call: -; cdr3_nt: TGTGCCAGCAGTATCGGAGGGCCGACCAATGAGCAGTTCTTC; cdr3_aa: CASSIGGPTNEQFF
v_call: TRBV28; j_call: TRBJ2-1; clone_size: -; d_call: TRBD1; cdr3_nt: TGTGCCAGCAGTCCCCGACAGGGAGCGAATGAGCAGTTCTTC; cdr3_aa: CASSPRQGANEQFF
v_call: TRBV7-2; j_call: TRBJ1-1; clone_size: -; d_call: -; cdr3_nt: TGTGCCAGCAGCTTACCCCAGGGGCTGGGCACTGAAGCTTTCTTT; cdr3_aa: CASSLPQGLGTEAFF
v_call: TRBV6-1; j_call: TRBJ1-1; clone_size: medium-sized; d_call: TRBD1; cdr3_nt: TGTGCCAGCAGTGACAGGGGGCACACTGAAGCTTTCTTT; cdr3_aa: CASSDRGHTEAFF
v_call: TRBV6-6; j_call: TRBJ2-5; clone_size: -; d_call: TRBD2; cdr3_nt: TGTGCCAGCAGTTCCGGACTAGCGGGGGGCCAAGAGACCCAGTACTTC; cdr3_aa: CASSSGLAGGQETQYF
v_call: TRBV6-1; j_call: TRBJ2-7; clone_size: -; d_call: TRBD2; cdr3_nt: TGTGCCAGCATTTTACCCGGGGGACTACTCTACGAGCAGTACTTC; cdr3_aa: CASILPGGLLYEQYF
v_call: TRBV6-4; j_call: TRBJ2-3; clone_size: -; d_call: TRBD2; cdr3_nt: TGTGCCAGCAGTGCTAGCGGGAGCACAGATACGCAGTATTTT; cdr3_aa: CASSASGSTDTQYF
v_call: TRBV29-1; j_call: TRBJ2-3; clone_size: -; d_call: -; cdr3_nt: TGCAGCGTAATACTCGACTCCAGCACAGATACGCAGTATTTT; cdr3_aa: CSVILDSSTDTQYF
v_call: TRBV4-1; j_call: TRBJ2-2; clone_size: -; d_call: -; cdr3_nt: TGCGCCAGCAGCCCACCCCAGGGACAAGACACCGGGGAGCTGTTTTTT; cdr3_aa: CASSPPQGQDTGELFF
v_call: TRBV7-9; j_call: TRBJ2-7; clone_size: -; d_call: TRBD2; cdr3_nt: TGTGCCAGCAGCGCCCCGACTAGCGGGGTCAGATACGAGCAGTACTTC; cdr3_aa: CASSAPTSGVRYEQYF
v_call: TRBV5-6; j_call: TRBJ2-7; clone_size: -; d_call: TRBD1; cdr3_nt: TGTGCCAGCAGCCCCGGGACAGGGGGCGAGCAGTACTTC; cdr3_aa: CASSPGTGGEQYF
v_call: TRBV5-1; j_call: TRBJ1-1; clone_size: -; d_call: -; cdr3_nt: TGCGCCAGCAGAAACAGGGCTGAAGCTTTCTTT; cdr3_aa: CASRNRAEAFF
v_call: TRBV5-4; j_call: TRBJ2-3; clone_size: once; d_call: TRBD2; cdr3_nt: TGTGCCAGCAGCTTGGATGCGGGGGATGATACGCAGTATTTT; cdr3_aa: CASSLDAGDDTQYF
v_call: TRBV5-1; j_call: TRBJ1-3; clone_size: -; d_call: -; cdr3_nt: TGCGCCAGCTCGGAAAGGGGCGGACAGGGAAACACCATATATTTT; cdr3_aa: CASSERGGQGNTIYF
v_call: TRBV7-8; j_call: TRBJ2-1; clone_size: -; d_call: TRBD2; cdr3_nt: TGTGCCAGCAGCTCTGGGCTAGCGGGAGGACTAGCTGAGCAGTTCTTC; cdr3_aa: CASSSGLAGGLAEQFF
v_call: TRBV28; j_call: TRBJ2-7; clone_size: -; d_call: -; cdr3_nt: TGTGCCAGCAGACGAGGACAGAACTACGAGCAGTACTTC; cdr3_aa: CASRRGQNYEQYF
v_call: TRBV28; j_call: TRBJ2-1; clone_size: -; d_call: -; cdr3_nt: TGTGCCAGCAGTTTGCCGGCAGGTACCTACAATGAGCAGTTCTTC; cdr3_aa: CASSLPAGTYNEQFF
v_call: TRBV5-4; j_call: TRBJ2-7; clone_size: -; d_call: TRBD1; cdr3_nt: TGTGCCAGCAGCTGGGGACAGGGGTCCGACGAGCAGTACTTC; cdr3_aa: CASSWGQGSDEQYF
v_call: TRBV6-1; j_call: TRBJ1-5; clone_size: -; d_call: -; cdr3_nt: TGTGCCAGCAGTGATGCAGGGTCAAACTTGGGTCAGCCCCAGCATTTT; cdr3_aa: CASSDAGSNLGQPQHF
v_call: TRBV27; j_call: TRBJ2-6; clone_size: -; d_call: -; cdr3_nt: TGTGCCAGCAGTTTACTTCTCAGGGGCTATGGGGCCAACGTCCTGACTTTC; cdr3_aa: CASSLLLRGYGANVLTF
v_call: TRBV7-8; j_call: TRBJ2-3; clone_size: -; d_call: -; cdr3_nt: TGTGCCAGCAGCTTACTCAGGGTTTCAGATACGCAGTATTTT; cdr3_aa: CASSLLRVSDTQYF
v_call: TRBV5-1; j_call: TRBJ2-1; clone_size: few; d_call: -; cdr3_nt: TGCGCCAGCAGCTCCGCGGGCGGATACAATGAGCAGTTCTTC; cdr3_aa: CASSSAGGYNEQFF
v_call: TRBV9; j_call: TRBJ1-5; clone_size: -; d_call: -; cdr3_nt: TGTGCCAGCAGCGTCGGGGGAGGGGTTGGTCAGCCCCAGCATTTT; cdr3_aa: CASSVGGGVGQPQHF
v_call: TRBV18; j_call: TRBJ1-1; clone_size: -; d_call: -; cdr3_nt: TGTGCCAGCTCACCATCAATAGGAGCCAACACTGAAGCTTTCTTT; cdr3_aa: CASSPSIGANTEAFF
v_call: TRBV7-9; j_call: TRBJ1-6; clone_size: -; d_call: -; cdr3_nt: TGTGCCAGCAGCTTTCAAGGGGCCAGTTCACCCCTCCACTTT; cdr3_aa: CASSFQGASSPLHF
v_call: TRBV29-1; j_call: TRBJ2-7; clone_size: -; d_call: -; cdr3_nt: TGCAGCGTTGAGGCGGGGAGGTACGAGCAGTACTTC; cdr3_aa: CSVEAGRYEQYF
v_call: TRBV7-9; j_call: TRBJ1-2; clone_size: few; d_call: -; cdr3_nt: TGTGCCAGCAGCTTCGGGGGATTAATCGGCTACACCTTC; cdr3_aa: CASSFGGLIGYTF
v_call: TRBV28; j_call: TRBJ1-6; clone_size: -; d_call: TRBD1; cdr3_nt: TGTGCCAGCAGTTTTAGCATTTGGACAGGGATCCACTTT; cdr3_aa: CASSFSIWTGIHF
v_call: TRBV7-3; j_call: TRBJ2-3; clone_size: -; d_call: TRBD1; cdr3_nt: TGTGCCAGCAGCCGGACAGGGGGGACAGATACGCAGTATTTT; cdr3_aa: CASSRTGGTDTQYF
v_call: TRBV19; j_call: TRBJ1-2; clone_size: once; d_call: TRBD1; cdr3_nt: TGTGCCAGTGGAACTGGACAGGAGCTATGGGGGGGCTACACCTTC; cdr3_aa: CASGTGQELWGGYTF
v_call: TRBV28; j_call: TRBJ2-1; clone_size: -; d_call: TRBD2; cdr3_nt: TGTGCCAGCAGTTTGACTAGCGGGGGTATTGAGCAGTTCTTC; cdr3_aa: CASSLTSGGIEQFF
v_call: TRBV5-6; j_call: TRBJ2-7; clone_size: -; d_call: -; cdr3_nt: TGTGCCAGCAGCTTGGGTGCCGGCTCCTACGAGCAGTACTTC; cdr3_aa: CASSLGAGSYEQYF
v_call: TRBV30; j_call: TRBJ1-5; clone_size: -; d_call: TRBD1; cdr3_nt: TGTGCCTGGAGTGCCGGACAGGACGATAGCAATCAGCCCCAGCATTTT; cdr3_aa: CAWSAGQDDSNQPQHF
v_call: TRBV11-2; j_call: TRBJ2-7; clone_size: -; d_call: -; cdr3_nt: TGTGCCAGCAGCTTTTGGCAGGGTAATGGTTACGAGCAGTACTTC; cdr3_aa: CASSFWQGNGYEQYF
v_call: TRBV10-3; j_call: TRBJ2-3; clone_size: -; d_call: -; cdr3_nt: TGTGCCATCAGTGACGGCGGGAGCACAGATACGCAGTATTTT; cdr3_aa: CAISDGGSTDTQYF
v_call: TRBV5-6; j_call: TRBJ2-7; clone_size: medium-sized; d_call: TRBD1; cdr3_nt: TGTGCCAGCAGCTACCGGGACAGCCTTTACGAGCAGTACTTC; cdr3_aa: CASSYRDSLYEQYF
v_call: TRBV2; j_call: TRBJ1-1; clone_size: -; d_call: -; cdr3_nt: TGTGCCAGCAGGGAAAAATCAGGACAAATGAACACTGAAGCTTTCTTT; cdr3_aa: CASREKSGQMNTEAFF
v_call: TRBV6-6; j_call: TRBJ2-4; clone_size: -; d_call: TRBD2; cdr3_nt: TGTGCCAGCAGTCCGGCGACTAGCGGGACGGACATTCAGTACTTC; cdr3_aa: CASSPATSGTDIQYF
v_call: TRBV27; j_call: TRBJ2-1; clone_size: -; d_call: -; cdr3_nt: TGTGCCAGCAGTTCACCTTTTTCTGGCGGCAATGAGCAGTTCTTC; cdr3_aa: CASSSPFSGGNEQFF
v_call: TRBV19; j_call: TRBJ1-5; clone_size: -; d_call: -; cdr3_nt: TGTGCCAGTAGTATAGCCTTTAAATTCACCGGGACACGGAGGAGTCAGCCCCAGCATTTT; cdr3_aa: CASSIAFKFTGTRRSQPQHF
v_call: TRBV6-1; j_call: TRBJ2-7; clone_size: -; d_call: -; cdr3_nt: TGTGCCAGCAGCCCGCCGGACAGTCGGGAGCAGTACTTC; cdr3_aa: CASSPPDSREQYF
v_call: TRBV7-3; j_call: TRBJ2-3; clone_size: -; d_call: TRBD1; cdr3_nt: TGTGCCAGCAGCTTAGACAGGGCAGATACGCAGTATTTT; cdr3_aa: CASSLDRADTQYF
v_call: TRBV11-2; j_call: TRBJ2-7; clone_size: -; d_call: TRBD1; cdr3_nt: TGTGCCAGCAGCTTTCGACAGGGGGCGGGCCACGAGCAGTACTTC; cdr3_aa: CASSFRQGAGHEQYF
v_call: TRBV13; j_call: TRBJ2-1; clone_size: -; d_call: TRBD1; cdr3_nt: TGTGCCAGCAGCTTAGGCCACAGGGGGCGGGTGAATGAGCAGTTCTTC; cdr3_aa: CASSLGHRGRVNEQFF
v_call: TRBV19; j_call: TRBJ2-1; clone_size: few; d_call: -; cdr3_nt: TGTGCCAGTAGTATAGGCACGGGTCTTTACAATGAGCAGTTCTTC; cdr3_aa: CASSIGTGLYNEQFF